This TCR beta chain is from a study of T cells in Graves' hyperthyroidism and ophthalmopathy. The length of the CDR3 is 15 residues. Germline CDR1 reads LNHDA; CDR2 reads SQIVND (reference sequence). V was clipped by 5 bases and J by 2 bases; unmatched bases: 8. It was RNA transcripts that yielded the amplified TCR beta CDR3 regions. TCR CDR3 underwent first-round RT-PCR with the HTBI primer set. One entry per CDR3 protein results from TCRdb running MiXCR on the multiplex PCR reads. The table shows 600,000 to 800,000 distinct CDR3 sequences, with approximately 40% occurring only once. An absence of ophthalmopathy progression within 18 months meant stable Graves' hyperthyroidism. It was 10 ml of fresh peripheral blood that supplied the PBMCs. In this sample, this clonotype turned up a few times.

The sample comprised blood. The receptor was derived from a woman aged 40 to 55 with Graves' hyperthyroidism. The genes are TRBV19 and TRBJ1-2; 7 nucleotides match TRBD1. CDR3: CASSEASTGNYGYTF. The CDR3 nucleotides are TGTGCCAGTAGTGAAGCTTCGACAGGGAACTATGGCTACACCTTC.